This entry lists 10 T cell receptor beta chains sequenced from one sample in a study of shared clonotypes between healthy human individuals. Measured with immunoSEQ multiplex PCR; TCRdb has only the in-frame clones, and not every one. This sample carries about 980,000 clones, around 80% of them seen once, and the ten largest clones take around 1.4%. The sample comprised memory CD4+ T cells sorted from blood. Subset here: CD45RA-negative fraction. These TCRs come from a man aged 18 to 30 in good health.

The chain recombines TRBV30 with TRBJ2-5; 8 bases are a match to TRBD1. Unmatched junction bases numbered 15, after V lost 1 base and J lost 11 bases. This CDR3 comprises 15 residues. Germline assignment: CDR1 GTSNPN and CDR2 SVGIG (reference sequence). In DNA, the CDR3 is TGTGCCTGGAGTGGACGAGGCCAGGGGGCGAAGGAGCAGTACTTC. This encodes CAWSGRGQGAKEQYF.

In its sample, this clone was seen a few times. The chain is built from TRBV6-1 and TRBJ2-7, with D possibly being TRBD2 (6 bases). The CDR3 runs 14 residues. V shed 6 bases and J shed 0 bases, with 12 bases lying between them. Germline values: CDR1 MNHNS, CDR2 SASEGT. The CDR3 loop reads CASSKAGLSYEQYF. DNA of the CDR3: TGTGCCAGCAGCAAAGCGGGTCTCTCCTACGAGCAGTACTTC.

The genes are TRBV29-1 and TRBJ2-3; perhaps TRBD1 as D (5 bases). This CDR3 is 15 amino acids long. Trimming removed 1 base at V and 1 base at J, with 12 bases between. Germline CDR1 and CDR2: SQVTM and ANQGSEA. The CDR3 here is CSVEVQGSRTDTQYF. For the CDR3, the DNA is TGCAGCGTTGAAGTGCAGGGTTCTCGCACAGATACGCAGTATTTT.

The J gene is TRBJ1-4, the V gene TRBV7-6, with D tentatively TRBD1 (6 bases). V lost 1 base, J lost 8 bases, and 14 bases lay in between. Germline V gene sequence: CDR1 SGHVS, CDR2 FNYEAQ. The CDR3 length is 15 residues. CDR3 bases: TGTGCCAGCAGCTTAGAGACGATCAGGGGCGAAAAACTGTTTTTT. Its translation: CASSLETIRGEKLFF.

The CDR3 loop is CASSLGQGVRETQYF. In nucleotides, the CDR3 is TGTGCCAGCAGCCTGGGACAGGGAGTTAGGGAGACCCAGTACTTC. The chain is built from TRBV6-5 and TRBJ2-5; 9 bases match TRBD1. Germline CDR1 reads MNHEY; CDR2 reads SVGAGI. V shed 6 bases, J shed 5 bases, and the junction held 10 bases outside the gene matches. This CDR3 has 15 amino acids.

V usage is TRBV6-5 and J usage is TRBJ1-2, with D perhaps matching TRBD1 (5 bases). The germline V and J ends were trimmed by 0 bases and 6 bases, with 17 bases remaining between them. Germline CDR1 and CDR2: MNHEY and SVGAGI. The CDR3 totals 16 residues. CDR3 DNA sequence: TGTGCCAGCAGTTACTCTTGGAGTGGGCAGGGTAATGGCTACACCTTC. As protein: CASSYSWSGQGNGYTF.

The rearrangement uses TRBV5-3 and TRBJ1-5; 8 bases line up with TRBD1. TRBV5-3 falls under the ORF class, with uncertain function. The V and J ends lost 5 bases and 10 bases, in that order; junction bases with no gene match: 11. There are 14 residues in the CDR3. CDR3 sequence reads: CARRRNRGDGPQHF. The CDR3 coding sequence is TGTGCCAGAAGACGTAACAGGGGGGACGGACCCCAGCATTTT.

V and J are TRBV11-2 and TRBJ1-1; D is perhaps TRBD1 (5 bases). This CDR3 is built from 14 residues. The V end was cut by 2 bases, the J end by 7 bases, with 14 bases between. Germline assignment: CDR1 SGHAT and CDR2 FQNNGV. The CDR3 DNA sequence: TGTGCCAGCAGCTTAAGGCAGGGTGCAAGTGAAGCTTTCTTT. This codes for CASSLRQGASEAFF.

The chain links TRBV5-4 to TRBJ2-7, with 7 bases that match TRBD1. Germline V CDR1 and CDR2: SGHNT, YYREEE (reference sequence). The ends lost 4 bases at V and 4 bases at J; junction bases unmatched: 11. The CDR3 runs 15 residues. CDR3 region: CASSPPGQRLYEQYF. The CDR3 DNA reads TGTGCCAGCAGCCCCCCGGGACAGAGGTTATACGAGCAGTACTTC.

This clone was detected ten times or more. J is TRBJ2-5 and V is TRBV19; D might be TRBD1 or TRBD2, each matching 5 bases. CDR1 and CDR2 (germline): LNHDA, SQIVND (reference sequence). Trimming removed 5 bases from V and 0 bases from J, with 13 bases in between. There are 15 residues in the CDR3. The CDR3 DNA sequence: TGTGCCAGTAGTGTTGCAGGGACGTACCAAGAGACCCAGTACTTC. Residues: CASSVAGTYQETQYF.